The clone carrying this TCR beta chain was counted a few times. The data derive from a study of T-cell memory formation after mild COVID-19. TCRdb itself ran the 5' RACE reads through MiXCR, one entry per CDR3 protein. The table lists roughly 620,000 distinct CDR3 sequences, over 15% of them singletons. Input material: PBMCs or a T cell subset sorted from them (not recorded which). The receptor comes from an adult woman who had mild COVID-19 (a few samples of this study predate the infection). Cell type and time point are not known.

The CDR3 reads CASSFPTSGKVFNEQFF. CDR3 coding DNA: TGTGCCAGCAGCTTTCCTACTAGCGGGAAGGTTTTCAATGAGCAGTTCTTC. The chain has TRBV7-9 and TRBJ2-1; TRBD2 matches 10 bases. From germline, CDR1 is SEHNR and CDR2 FQNEAQ (reference sequence). The CDR3 length is 17 residues. V shed 3 bases and J 6 bases; nucleotides not matched to a gene: 11.